The 8 T cell receptor beta chains given below trace back to one sample, sequenced in a study of a mutant IDH1 vaccine in newly diagnosed glioma. These receptors lack a known antigen. Generated by immunoSEQ multiplex PCR, the TCRdb table keeps only in-frame clones and is missing some. The data contain approximately 67,000 clones, about 80% of them seen just once; the ten biggest clones take up 10% to 15%. The sample's time point: week 23, last vaccination. Vaccine doses each comprised 300 ug of mutant IDH1 20-mer peptide, with topical imiquimod. Sequencing used PBMCs, obtained from a glioma patient whose treatment included an IDH1 peptide vaccine. Source of these receptors: a man between 18 and 35 years old with glioma.

The table lists this clone with a count of one. The chain joins TRBV7-3 to TRBJ1-2, with 8 bases that match TRBD1. V gave up 5 bases and J gave up 8 bases; unmatched junction bases: 7. This CDR3 has 13 amino acids. Germline V gene data show CDR1 as SGHTA and CDR2 as FQGTGA. This CDR3 reads CASSPGQGYGYTF. In nucleotides, the CDR3 is TGTGCCAGCAGCCCCGGACAGGGCTACGGCTACACCTTC. Drawing the rest from reference TRBV7-3 and TRBJ1-2, the complete variable domain is GAGVSQTPSNKVTEKGKYVELRCDPISGHTALYWYRQSLGQGPEFLIYFQGTGAADDSGLPNDRFFAVRPEGSVSTLKIQRTERGDSAVYLCASSPGQGYGYTFGSGTRLTVV.

This clone was observed a handful of times. The junction departs from germline at one end; a sequencing error may be responsible. The chain has TRBV2 and TRBJ2-3; D is perhaps TRBD1 or TRBD2 (5 bases each). This CDR3 has 12 amino acids. Germline V gene lookup returns CDR1 SNHLY and CDR2 FYNNEI. The CDR3 DNA sequence: TGTGCCAGCGGGGTACAACAGTGGTGGGGGAATTTT. Translated, it gives CASGVQQWWGNF.

The chain has TRBV5-6 and TRBJ2-6; 8 bases map to TRBD1. The CDR3 runs 17 residues. Germline V lookup: CDR1 SGHDT, CDR2 YYEEEE. The V segment lost 4 bases and the J segment 0 bases; nucleotides outside the gene matches: 6. The CDR3 spells CASSPDRVGSGANVLTF. CDR3 in DNA: TGTGCCAGCAGCCCGGACAGGGTGGGCTCTGGGGCCAACGTCCTGACTTTC. The full variable domain, with the rest looked up from reference TRBV5-6 and TRBJ2-6, is DAGVTQSPTHLIKTRGQQVTLRCSPKSGHDTVSWYQQALGQGPQFIFQYYEEEERQRGNFPDRFSGHQFPNYSSELNVNALLLGDSALYLCASSPDRVGSGANVLTFGAGSRLTVL.

The chain recombines TRBV6-5 with TRBJ1-1, with 7 bases fitting TRBD1. The V gene's germline CDR1 is MNHEY and CDR2 SVGAGI. With V trimmed by 5 bases and J by 1 base, 4 bases remained unmatched. The CDR3 extends over 14 amino acids. This CDR3 reads CASSLGTANTEAFF. The CDR3 coding sequence is TGTGCCAGCAGTCTAGGGACAGCGAACACTGAAGCTTTCTTT.

The chain is built from TRBV2 and TRBJ1-2; tentatively, D is TRBD1 (5 bases). Germline V gene data show CDR1 as SNHLY and CDR2 as FYNNEI. The CDR3 is 15 residues long. Trimming cost V 6 bases and J 1 base, with 15 bases left between them. The CDR3 DNA reads as TGTGCCAGCAGGGGGGGGGTTCGGGGTAACTATGGCTACACCTTC. The encoded protein is CASRGGVRGNYGYTF.

The rearrangement joins TRBV19 to TRBJ1-5, with D possibly TRBD1 on 6 matching bases. The V gene's germline CDR1 is LNHDA and CDR2 SQIVND (reference sequence). Trimming removed 3 bases from V and 3 bases from J, with 9 bases in between. CDR3 length: 14 residues. The CDR3 region is CASSMGGPNQPQHF. CDR3 nucleotides: TGTGCCAGTAGTATGGGGGGGCCCAATCAGCCCCAGCATTTT.

CDR3 DNA sequence: TGTGCCAGCAGCAAAGATGCGGGGAATCAGCCCCAGCATTTT. It codes for CASSKDAGNQPQHF. The chain links TRBV21-1 to TRBJ1-5. TRBV21-1 is marked as a pseudogene. The CDR3 extends over 14 amino acids.

This clone was seen only once. V is TRBV7-6 and J is TRBJ2-1; D is ambiguous. The CDR3 is 14 residues long. V was pared by 1 base and J by 10 bases, with 14 bases between. Germline V gene sequence: CDR1 SGHVS, CDR2 FNYEAQ. CDR3 region: CASSLDQRFGEQFF. CDR3 coding DNA: TGTGCCAGCAGCTTAGACCAGCGTTTTGGGGAGCAGTTCTTC.